This TCR beta chain was sequenced during a study of shared clonotypes between healthy human individuals (dated by TCRdb to 2020 to 2022). Concerning the study at large: Three men and a couple of women, aged 18 to 49 years, made up the cohort. To estimate repertoire size and how much clonotype sharing occurs between individuals, the study deeply sequenced the blood TCR repertoires of five healthy adults. Per donor, leukapheresis produced somewhere between about 0.8 and 9 billion PBMCs. Libraries were prepared and TCR repertoires were sequenced by different laboratories using diverse techniques, in order to increase sequencing depth and limit assay-specific biases. For each donor, CD4 naive and CD4 memory were each given three plates, CD8 naive was given two plates, and CD8 memory was given one plate. Overall study outcomes, separate from this receptor: The small number of donors limited the genetic and exposure-history diversity represented. Larger estimated clonotype richness was generally found for naive subsets than for memory subsets. When a handful of donors were compared, the shared fraction of clonotypes was about 5.5% for naive CD4, about 4% for naive CD8, roughly 2.3% for memory CD4, and under 0.5% for memory CD8. Only blood was sampled, and tissue TCR repertoires likely differ from those in blood. Rarefaction of sorted-subset datasets indicated incomplete sequencing despite the large sequencing depth. Based on pairwise subsampling, the degree of clonotype sharing among donors was expected to be affected by sequencing depth. Higher generation probabilities were observed for clonotypes shared by all four sorted-subset donors than for non-shared clonotypes.

With respect to this clone: The specificity of this receptor is unknown. Base qualities are not recorded, but no much larger clone differs from it by a single base.

Using the deep immunoSEQ assay, multiplex PCR amplified TCR CDR3 regions from genomic DNA. Genomic DNA extracted from each cell subset was distributed evenly over all wells of several immunoSEQ 96-well plates, and each plate served as one replicate. For sorted subsets, around 200 ng genomic DNA, equal to 30,000 to 35,000 T cell genomes, was loaded into each replicate PCR. Purified libraries were measured with a Qubit 3.0 fluorometer, size-checked on a Bioanalyzer 2100, and measured again with the KAPA Library Quantification kit. Each immunoSEQ 96-well plate was sequenced on its own single-read 150-cycle Illumina NextSeq 550 flow cell. The original methods were these. Because only junctional sequences without quality scores were contained in the immunoSEQ output, filtering matching that applied to full-length reads could not be performed. Sequences were annotated with PyIR, a Python wrapper for IgBLAST v1.9, and V/J genes and CDR3 were assigned using IMGT germline references. Reads with weak V/J assignments (E-value above 1e-6), missing CDR3, stop codons, out-of-frame junctions, or ambiguous translated residues were removed. V3J clonotypes were defined as sequences sharing the same inferred V gene, J gene, and CDR3 amino acid sequence. Percentage overlap between repertoires was calculated by dividing the number of shared unique clonotypes by the size of the smaller repertoire. Repertoire richness was assessed with RTK rarefaction, the Chao1 estimator, and Recon v2.1 estimates of unobserved clonotypes. Generation probabilities were computed with OLGA for all TCRbeta clonotypes obtained by the gDNA method from a handful of donors. As stored in TCRdb, this immuneACCESS dataset retains in-frame rearrangements with V and J assigned. A fraction of the clones does not appear; measured against another copy, unresolved V genes explain less than half of the discrepancy, and the remainder lacks a known reason. V and J calls and clone size come straight from that table; D and trimming were deduced from the DNA. Present in this sample are roughly 2 million clones, about 95% of which were seen just once. Jointly, the top ten make up 0.9% to 1.3% of the sample.

CD8 naive samples consisted of CD45RO-negative cells that were positively selected for CCR7, yielding a CD45RA+CCR7+ population without TemRA cells. Donors were healthy HIV-negative adults with no recently reported acute infections or vaccinations. Every donor was a Caucasian adult living in Nashville, Tennessee, USA. After blood collection by leukapheresis, PBMCs were isolated using Ficoll-Histopaque density gradient centrifugation and then cryopreserved in the vapor phase of liquid nitrogen. Analytical flow cytometry was used to check the purity and quantity of each magnetically sorted T cell population. Each sorted fraction had its genomic DNA isolated and then quantified by UV absorbance on a Nanodrop 2000c. The germline V gene encodes CDR1 MDHEN and CDR2 SYDVKM. The V end loses 1 base and the J end loses 3 bases, and a stretch of 13 bases separates them. The CDR3, cysteine through phenylalanine, is 15 amino acids long. CDR3 DNA is the only sequence kept; it has 45 bases, read in frame from the first base.

Sequenced sample: naive CD8+ T cells sorted from blood. Read against the paper, the sample's cell subset or site label means: CD45RA+CCR7+. The rearrangement joined TRBV28 to TRBJ2-7; the D gene assignment is ambiguous. The source of this sequence is a young man in good health. The DNA is TGTGCCAGCAGTTTATCCACCATTATCGGCTACGAGCAGTACTTC. Its product reads: CASSLSTIIGYEQYF.